This section outlines one T cell receptor (beta chain) sequence together with its context. No antigen is known for it. Nothing much larger sits one base from this clone, and base qualities are not available. The sample comes from a study of a mutant IDH1 vaccine in newly diagnosed glioma (dated by TCRdb to about 2021). Describing the broader study: Vaccination was initiated 4-6 weeks after radiotherapy alone, or concurrently with temozolomide cycles in the chemotherapy-containing groups. The approximately 30 treated patients were approximately 62% male and roughly 40% female, with a mean age of approximately 40 years. Before enrollment, patients had received standard therapy of radiotherapy alone, temozolomide alone, or radiochemotherapy with temozolomide; most received the combination. The week-35 safety follow-up was designated visit V12, and the week-47 end of study was designated visit V13. Peripheral blood was drawn at six visits: V03 (baseline), V05, V07, V10, V12 and V13. Longitudinal TCRB deep sequencing was performed for around 23 treated patients wherever samples were available for exploratory analyses. The investigation overall reported the following: According to the authors, sample limitations meant that analyses of patient blood samples could not be reproduced. Vaccine-induced immune responses across multiple MHC alleles were detected in over 85% of patients. Changes in the top peripheral T cell clonotypes picked up by TCRB sequencing did not appear to be linked to pseudoprogression. Selection of PBMC samples for TCRB deep sequencing was based on availability.

The CDR3 runs 17 residues from the cysteine to the phenylalanine. Of all the DNA, just the CDR3 is kept, 51 bases in frame from base 1. The CDR1 and CDR2 encoded by the germline V gene are MDHEN and SYDVKM. The trim is 3 bases for V and 7 bases for J, with a gap of 22 bases between the germline ends. In light of the paper, this sample's time point label describes: week 47, end of study. Each vaccine dose, consisting of 300 ug of a 20-mer mutant IDH1 peptide in Montanide, was administered subcutaneously with topical imiquimod. Patients were given eight vaccinations, in weeks 1, 3, 5, 7, 11, 15, 19 and 23, which matched visits V03 through V10. Donors had newly diagnosed WHO grade 3 or 4 IDH1-mutant astrocytomas with loss of nuclear ATRX. The samples were drawn from NOA16, a multicentre, single-arm, open-label phase I trial in Germany that tested a mutant IDH1 peptide vaccine in humans for the first time. Genomic DNA for TCRB sequencing was extracted from EDTA blood using the DNeasy Blood and Tissue Kit.

The library was prepared using the immunoSEQ multiplex PCR assay. Rearranged TCR beta chain sequences were amplified using the hsTCRB Kit according to the manufacturer's protocol. TCRB libraries were sequenced on an Illumina MiSeq. Per the original workflow: The kit vendor's proprietary platform handled demultiplexing, trimming and gene mapping. The source is immuneACCESS, and TCRdb retained only in-frame sequences with V and J called. Part of the clones is not carried over; for the studies checked, unresolved V genes explain less than half of this, and the remainder is unexplained. V and J calls and clone size are copied from that table; D and trimming were computed from the DNA. Across this sample there are fewer than 25,000 clones, with 84% seen only once. The ten largest account for approximately 3% of the sample.

The sample in question was PBMCs, obtained from a glioma patient whose treatment included an IDH1 peptide vaccine. The chain joins TRBV28 to TRBJ1-3, with the D segment identity uncertain. This receptor was taken from a man between 35 and 55 years old with glioma. The CDR3 amino acid sequence is: CASSLFFRRSGGNTIYF. The DNA sequence is TGTGCCAGCAGTTTGTTTTTCCGCCGGTCGGGTGGGAACACCATATATTTT.